This T cell receptor (beta chain) was identified in a study of sequential checkpoint blockade in melanoma. Documented treatment: randomized to nivolumab then ipilimumab (arm A) or the reverse (arm B). There are a few counts of this clone. TCRdb's table, derived via immunoSEQ multiplex PCR, lists solely in-frame clones and lacks some. The top ten hold approximately 8.6% of the sample, which has 5,000 or so clones, approximately 23% seen once. The junction had 10 bases not matched to a gene; V was cut back by 10 bases and J by 5 bases. CDR3 length equals 14 residues. CDR1 is WSHSY and CDR2 is SAAADI in the germline V gene.

The chain recombines TRBV10-2 with TRBJ2-2; TRBD1 aligns across 7 bases. The sequence came from a human donor with melanoma. The input for sequencing was tumor tissue (inferred from file names), taken from a patient given nivolumab and ipilimumab in sequence. Written as DNA, the CDR3 is TGCGCCACCTCCCGGGACAGAAGGACCGGGGAGCTGTTTTTT. It encodes CATSRDRRTGELFF.